This entry concerns a single T cell receptor beta chain. Its specific antigen is unknown. No quality values exist for individual bases; no much larger clone is one base distant. Reading from cysteine to phenylalanine, the CDR3 counts 16 amino acids. Only the CDR3 region is kept as DNA, spanning 48 bases read in frame from base 1. CDR1 and CDR2, looked up from the germline V gene, are ENHRY and SYGVKD. Compared with germline, V lacks 0 bases and J lacks 5 bases; bases without a gene match: 3. This record comes from a study of technical replicates of blood from a handful of donors (dated by TCRdb to between 2016 and 2019). The library was generated by the immunoSEQ multiplex PCR assay. As stored in TCRdb, this immuneACCESS dataset retains in-frame rearrangements with V and J assigned. A fraction of the clones does not appear; measured against another copy, unresolved V genes explain less than half of the discrepancy, and the remainder lacks a known reason. Here the sample has just under 60,000 clones; about nine tenths occur a single time. About 3.6% of the sample lies in the top ten.

The receptor was derived from a human donor in good health. Some clones in this sample may be carry-over from other donors' samples. Sequencing input: PBMCs. Recombination joined TRBV10-3 with TRBJ1-6, with 8 bases aligning to TRBD1. The CDR3 reads as follows: CAISESAGGNNSPLHF. The nucleotides read TGTGCCATCAGTGAGTCGGCAGGGGGCAATAATTCACCCCTCCACTTT.